The present TCR beta chain was sequenced within a study of Graves' ophthalmopathy and Graves' hyperthyroidism. As for the study in general: Blood was drawn at initial diagnosis, before any treatment. Whole-study results and caveats: Most expanded clonotypes in thyroid above 0.001 frequency also showed up in blood.

Many counts were recorded for this clonotype. What it binds is unknown. CDR1 is SNHLY and CDR2 is FYNNEI in the germline V gene. V dropped 4 bases and J dropped 5; count of bases not matched to a gene: 5. The CDR3 consists of 15 residues. Amplified TCR beta CDR3 regions were obtained using RNA transcripts as template. RT-PCR with HTBI primers came first, then second-round multiplex PCR. TCRdb recomputed calls from the multiplex PCR reads with MiXCR, one row per CDR3 protein. Of nearly 400,000 distinct CDR3 sequences listed, approximately 20% are singletons. In donors with ophthalmopathy, activity was moderate-to-severe, with CAS ≥3, NOSPECS ≥4 and duration under 3 months.

The V call is TRBV2, the J call TRBJ2-5; 12 nucleotides line up with TRBD2. Specimen: peripheral blood. This clonotype was obtained from a woman aged 18 to 35 with Graves' ophthalmopathy. The CDR3 spells CASSGTSGTMETQYF. Here the CDR3 DNA reads TGTGCCAGCAGTGGGACTAGCGGGACTATGGAGACCCAGTACTTC.